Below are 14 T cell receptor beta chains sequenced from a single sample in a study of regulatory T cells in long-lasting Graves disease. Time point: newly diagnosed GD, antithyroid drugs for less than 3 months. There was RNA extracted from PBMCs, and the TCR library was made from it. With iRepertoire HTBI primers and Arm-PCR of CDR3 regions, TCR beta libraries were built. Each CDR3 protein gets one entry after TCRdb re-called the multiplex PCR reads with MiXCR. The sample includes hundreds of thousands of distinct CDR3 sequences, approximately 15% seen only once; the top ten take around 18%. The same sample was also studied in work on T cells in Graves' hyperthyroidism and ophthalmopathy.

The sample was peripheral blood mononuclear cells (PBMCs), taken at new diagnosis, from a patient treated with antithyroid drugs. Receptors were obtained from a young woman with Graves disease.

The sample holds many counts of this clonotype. The CDR3 protein is CASSLGKRETQYF. CDR3 nucleotide sequence: TGTGCCAGCAGCTTAGGGAAACGGGAGACCCAGTACTTC. This chain links TRBV7-2 with TRBJ2-5; D gene uncertain. The V gene lost 1 base and the J gene lost 5 bases, with 8 bases spanning the gap. Looked up from germline, CDR1 is SGHTA and CDR2 is FQGNSA. The CDR3 is made up of 13 amino acids. The entire variable domain, with the rest obtained from reference TRBV7-2 and TRBJ2-5, is as follows: GAGVSQSPSNKVTEKGKDVELRCDPISGHTALYWYRQSLGQGLEFLIYFQGNSAPDKSGLPSDRFSAERTGGSVSTLTIQRTQQEDSAVYLCASSLGKRETQYFGPGTRLLVL.

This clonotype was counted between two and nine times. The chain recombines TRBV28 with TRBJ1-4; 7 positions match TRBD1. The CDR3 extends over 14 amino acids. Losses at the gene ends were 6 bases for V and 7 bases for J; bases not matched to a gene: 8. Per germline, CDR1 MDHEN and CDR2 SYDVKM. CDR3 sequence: CASSSDRDGEKLFF. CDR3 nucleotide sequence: TGTGCCAGCAGCTCAGACAGGGACGGTGAAAAACTGTTTTTT.

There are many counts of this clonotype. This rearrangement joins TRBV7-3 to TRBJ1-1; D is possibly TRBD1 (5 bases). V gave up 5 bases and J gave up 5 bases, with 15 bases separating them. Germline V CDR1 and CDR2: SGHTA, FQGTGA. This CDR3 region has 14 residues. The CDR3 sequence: CASSPSGRATEAFF. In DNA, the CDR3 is TGTGCCAGCAGCCCATCAGGGCGCGCGACTGAAGCTTTCTTT.

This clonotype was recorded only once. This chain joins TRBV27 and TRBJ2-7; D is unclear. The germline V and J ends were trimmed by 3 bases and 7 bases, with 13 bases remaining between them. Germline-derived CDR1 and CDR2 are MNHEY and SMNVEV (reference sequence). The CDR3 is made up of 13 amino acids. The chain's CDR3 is CASSLGGWLEQYF. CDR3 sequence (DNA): TGTGCCAGCAGTTTGGGTGGATGGTTAGAGCAGTACTTC.

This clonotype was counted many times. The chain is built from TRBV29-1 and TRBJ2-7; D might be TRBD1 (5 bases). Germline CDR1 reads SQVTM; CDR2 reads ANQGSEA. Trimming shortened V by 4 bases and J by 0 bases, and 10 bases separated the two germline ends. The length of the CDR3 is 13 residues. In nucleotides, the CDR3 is TGCAGCGTTGTTCGGACAAGCTCCTACGAGCAGTACTTC. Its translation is CSVVRTSSYEQYF.

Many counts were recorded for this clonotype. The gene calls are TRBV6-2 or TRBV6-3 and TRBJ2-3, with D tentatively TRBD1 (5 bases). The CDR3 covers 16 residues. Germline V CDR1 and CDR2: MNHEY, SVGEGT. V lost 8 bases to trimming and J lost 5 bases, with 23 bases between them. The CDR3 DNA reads TGTGCCAGCGGGATTACGAACGCAGGGTTTGGAGATACGCAGTATTTT. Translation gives CASGITNAGFGDTQYF.

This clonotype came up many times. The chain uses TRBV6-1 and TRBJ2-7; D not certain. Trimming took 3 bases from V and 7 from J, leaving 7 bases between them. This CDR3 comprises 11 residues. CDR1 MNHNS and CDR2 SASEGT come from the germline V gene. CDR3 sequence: CASSDYREQYF. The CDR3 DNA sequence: TGTGCCAGCAGTGATTATAGGGAGCAGTACTTC.

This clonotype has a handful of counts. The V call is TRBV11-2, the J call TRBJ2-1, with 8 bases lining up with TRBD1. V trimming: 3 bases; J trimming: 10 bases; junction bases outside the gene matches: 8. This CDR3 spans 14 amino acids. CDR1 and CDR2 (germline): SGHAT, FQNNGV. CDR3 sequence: CASSLGTGNREQFF. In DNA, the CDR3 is TGTGCCAGCAGCTTGGGGACAGGTAATCGGGAGCAGTTCTTC.

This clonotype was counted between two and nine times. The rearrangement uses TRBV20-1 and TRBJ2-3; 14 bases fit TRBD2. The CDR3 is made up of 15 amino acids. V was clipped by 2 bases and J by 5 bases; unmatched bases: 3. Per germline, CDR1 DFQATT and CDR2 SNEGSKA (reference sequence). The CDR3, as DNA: TGCAGTGCTAGATCGACTAGCGGGAGGGGAGATACGCAGTATTTT. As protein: CSARSTSGRGDTQYF.

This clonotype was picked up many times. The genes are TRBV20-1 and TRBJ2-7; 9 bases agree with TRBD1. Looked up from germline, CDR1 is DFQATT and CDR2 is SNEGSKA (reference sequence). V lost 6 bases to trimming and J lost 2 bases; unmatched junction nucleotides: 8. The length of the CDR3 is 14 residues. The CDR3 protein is CSAISGQGPYEQYF. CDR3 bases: TGCAGTGCGATATCCGGACAGGGGCCCTACGAGCAGTACTTC.

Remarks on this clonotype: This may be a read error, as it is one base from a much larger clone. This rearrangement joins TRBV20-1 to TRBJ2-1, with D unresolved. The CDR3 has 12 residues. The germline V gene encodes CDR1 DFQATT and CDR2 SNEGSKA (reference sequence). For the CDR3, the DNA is TGCAGTGCTAGCGTCTTATACACTGAGCAGTTCTTC. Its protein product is CSASVLYTEQFF.

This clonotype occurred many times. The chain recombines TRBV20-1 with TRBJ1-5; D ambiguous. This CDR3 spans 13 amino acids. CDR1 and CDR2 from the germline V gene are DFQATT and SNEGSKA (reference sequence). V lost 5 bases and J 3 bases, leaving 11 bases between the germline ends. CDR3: CSARKGLNQPQHF. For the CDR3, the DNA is TGCAGTGCTCGAAAGGGCCTCAATCAGCCCCAGCATTTT.

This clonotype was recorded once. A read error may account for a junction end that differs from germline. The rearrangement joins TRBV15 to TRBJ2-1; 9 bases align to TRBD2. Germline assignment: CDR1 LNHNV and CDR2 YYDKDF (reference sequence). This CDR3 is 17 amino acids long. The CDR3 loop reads CAASRDRGSGSYNEQFF. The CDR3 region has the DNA TGTGCCGCCAGCAGAGATCGTGGTAGCGGGAGTTATAATGAGCAGTTCTTC. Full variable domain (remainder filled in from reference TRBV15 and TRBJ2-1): DAMVIQNPRYQVTQFGKPVTLSCSQTLNHNVMYWYQQKSSQAPKLLFHYYDKDFNNEADTPDNFQSRRPNTSFCFLDIRSPGLGDTAMYLCAASRDRGSGSYNEQFFGPGTRLTVL.

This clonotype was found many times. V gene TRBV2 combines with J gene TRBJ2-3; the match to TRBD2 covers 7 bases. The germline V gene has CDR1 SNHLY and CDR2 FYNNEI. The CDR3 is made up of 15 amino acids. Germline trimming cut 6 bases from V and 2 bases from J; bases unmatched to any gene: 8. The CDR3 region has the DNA TGTGCCAGCAGGGCCAGCGGGGCGTTCACAGATACGCAGTATTTT. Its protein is CASRASGAFTDTQYF.